Detailed here is one T cell receptor beta chain. No antigen is known for it. This specimen belongs to a study of CD8+CD57+ T cells in acquired aplastic anemia. The study's findings and limits: Both patients and controls carried the same twenty-nine CD8+ CDR3 sequences.

Profiles of TCR beta VDJ and CDR3 were generated from a genomic DNA template. TCRdb processed the reads anew with MiXCR; each CDR3 protein has one entry. The sample includes approximately 200,000 distinct CDR3 sequences, under 55% of them seen just once. Patients picked for sequencing had shown CD8+CD57+ cell expansion detected by flow cytometry. Every patient presented with severe acquired aplastic anemia. Blood was sampled before the patients had received any therapy. The length of the CDR3 is 14 residues. The V gene's germline CDR1 is DFQATT and CDR2 SNEGSKA (reference sequence). The rearrangement joins TRBV20-1 to TRBJ2-5; 7 bases align to TRBD1. Judging by the DNA end, TRBJ2-1 fits better; the J call may be wrong. The clonotype was recovered from a human donor with aplastic anemia. Material for sequencing was sorted CD4+, CD8+, or CD8+CD57+ T cells (not recorded which) from PBMCs. As DNA, the CDR3 is TGCAGTGCTAGAAGGGACAGCTCCTACAATGAGCAGTTCTTC. This gives the protein CSARRDSSYNEQFF.